Each of the 7 T cell receptor beta chains below was sequenced from the same sample in a study of neurological immune-mediated disorders. TCRdb redid the calling of the 5' RACE reads with MiXCR, one entry per CDR3 protein. The profile covers some 65,000 distinct CDR3 sequences, with 5.2% appearing a single time and approximately 2.8% taken by the ten largest. Source material: PBMCs. Source of these receptors: a woman in her twenties or thirties with multiple sclerosis.

This clonotype was counted at least ten times. This chain connects TRBV9 to TRBJ1-1; TRBD1 agrees at 7 bases. Germline lookup yields CDR1 SGDLS and CDR2 YYNGEE. CDR3 length equals 13 residues. V lost 4 bases to trimming and J lost 10 bases; unmatched junction nucleotides: 10. CDR3 protein: CASSRETGRSAFF. The CDR3 coding sequence is TGTGCCAGCAGCCGTGAGACAGGGCGCTCAGCTTTCTTT.

The table lists this clonotype with many counts. The J gene is TRBJ2-1, the V gene TRBV7-3; possible D gene TRBD2, 6 bases. The CDR3 is made up of 15 amino acids. Trimming took off 1 base at V and 0 bases at J, with 7 bases between the two ends. Germline CDR1 reads SGHTA; CDR2 reads FQGTGA. CDR3: CASSLIADSYNEQFF. The CDR3 DNA is TGTGCCAGCAGCTTAATAGCGGACTCCTACAATGAGCAGTTCTTC.

This clonotype was seen at least ten times. V and J are TRBV5-1 and TRBJ1-1, with a tentative D call TRBD1 (6 bases). This CDR3 is built from 16 residues. CDR1 is SGHRS, CDR2 YFSETQ, per germline. V shed 4 bases and J shed 1 base, with 17 bases lying between them. This CDR3 is CASSPRGETGNTEAFF. The CDR3 bases are TGCGCCAGCAGCCCCCGAGGGGAGACAGGGAACACTGAAGCTTTCTTT.

Of note for this clonotype: Mismatch with germline at one junction end may stem from a read error. This CDR3 is CSVGGTGNNQPQNF. As DNA, the CDR3 is TGCAGCGTGGGGGGGACAGGGAACAATCAGCCCCAGAATTTT. The chain employs TRBV29-1 and TRBJ1-5; the match to TRBD1 covers 9 bases. The CDR3 is 14 residues long. Germline V gene lookup returns CDR1 SQVTM and CDR2 ANQGSEA.

This clonotype was counted ten times or more. This chain links TRBV7-2 with TRBJ2-5; no clear D. The CDR3 contains 13 residues. The germline V and J ends were trimmed by 5 bases and 0 bases, with 7 bases remaining between them. Germline V gene lookup returns CDR1 SGHTA and CDR2 FQGNSA. The DNA for the CDR3 is TGTGCCAGCAGCCGCAAGAACCAAGAGACCCAGTACTTC. It specifies CASSRKNQETQYF.

This clonotype was counted only a few times. V and J are TRBV5-1 and TRBJ2-1; D is possibly TRBD1 or TRBD2 (5 bases each). This CDR3 region has 13 residues. Germline CDR1 SGHRS, CDR2 YFSETQ. Trimming left V 0 bases short and J 8 bases short, with 9 bases between. This CDR3 reads CASSLVRDHEQFF. DNA of the CDR3: TGCGCCAGCAGCTTGGTCAGGGACCATGAGCAGTTCTTC.

The chain links TRBV20-1 to TRBJ2-7; D not certain. Per the germline V gene, CDR1 is DFQATT and CDR2 is SNEGSKA (reference sequence). This CDR3 contains 14 residues. V was pared by 0 bases and J by 3 bases, with 12 bases between. The CDR3 sequence: CSARDLSVGYEQYF. In DNA form, the CDR3 reads TGCAGTGCTAGAGATCTCTCGGTCGGCTACGAGCAGTACTTC.